Reported below is one T cell receptor beta chain. V shed 5 bases, J shed 4 bases, and the junction held 6 bases outside the gene matches. The CDR3 totals 15 residues. Per the germline V gene, CDR1 is KGHSH and CDR2 is LQKENI. The sample belongs to a study of blood T cell repertoires in COVID-19. Cohort allocation depended upon clinical history that participants reported. Symptom resolution, clearance, or two negative PCRs marked donors in Cohort 3 as recovered. Some clones are missing from TCRdb's copy, which holds only in-frame ones; the method was immunoSEQ multiplex PCR. The table includes some 200,000 clones, roughly 90% detected once.

Sequencing was carried out using PBMCs or T cells enriched from blood (not recorded which). This clonotype originated in a woman younger than 35 who had recovered from COVID-19. The J gene is TRBJ2-3, the V gene TRBV18, with TRBD1 identical over 10 bases. The CDR3 DNA is TGTGCCAGCTCAGCCCGACAGGGGGCCGCAGATACGCAGTATTTT. It translates to CASSARQGAADTQYF. Combining the CDR3 with reference TRBV18 and TRBJ2-3 gives the whole variable domain NAGVMQNPRHLVRRRGQEARLRCSPMKGHSHVYWYRQLPEEGLKFMVYLQKENIIDESGMPKERFSAEFPKEGPSILRIQQVVRGDSAAYFCASSARQGAADTQYFGPGTRLTVL.